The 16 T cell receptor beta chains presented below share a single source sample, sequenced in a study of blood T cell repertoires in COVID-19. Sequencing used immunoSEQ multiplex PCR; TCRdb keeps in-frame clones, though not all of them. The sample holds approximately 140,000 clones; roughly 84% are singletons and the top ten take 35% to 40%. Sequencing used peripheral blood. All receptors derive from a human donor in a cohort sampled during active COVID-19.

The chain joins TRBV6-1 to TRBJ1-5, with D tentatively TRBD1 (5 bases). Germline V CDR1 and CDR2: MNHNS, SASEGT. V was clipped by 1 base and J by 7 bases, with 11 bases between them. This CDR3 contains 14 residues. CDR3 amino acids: CASSEGTSSQPQHF. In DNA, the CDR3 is TGTGCCAGCAGTGAAGGGACATCATCCCAGCCCCAGCATTTT.

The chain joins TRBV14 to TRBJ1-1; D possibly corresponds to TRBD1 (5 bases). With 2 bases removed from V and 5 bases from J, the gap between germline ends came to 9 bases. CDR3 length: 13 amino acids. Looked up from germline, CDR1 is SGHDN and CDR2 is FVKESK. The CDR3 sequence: CASSQHRGTEAFF. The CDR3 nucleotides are TGTGCCAGCAGCCAACATAGGGGAACTGAAGCTTTCTTT. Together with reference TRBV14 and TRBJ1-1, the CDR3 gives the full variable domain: EAGVTQFPSHSVIEKGQTVTLRCDPISGHDNLYWYRRVMGKEIKFLLHFVKESKQDESGMPNNRFLAERTGGTYSTLKVQPAELEDSGVYFCASSQHRGTEAFFGQGTRLTVV.

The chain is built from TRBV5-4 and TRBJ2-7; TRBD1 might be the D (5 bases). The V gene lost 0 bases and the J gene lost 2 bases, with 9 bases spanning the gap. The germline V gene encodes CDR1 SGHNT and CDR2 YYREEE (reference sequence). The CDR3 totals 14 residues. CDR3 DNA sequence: TGTGCCAGCAGCTTGGAGCAGGGCCCCTACGAGCAGTACTTC. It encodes CASSLEQGPYEQYF.

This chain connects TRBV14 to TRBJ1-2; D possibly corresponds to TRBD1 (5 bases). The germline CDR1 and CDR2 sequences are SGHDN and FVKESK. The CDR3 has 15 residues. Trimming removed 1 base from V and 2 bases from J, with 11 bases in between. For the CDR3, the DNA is TGTGCCAGCAGCCAAGCTCCAGGGTGGAACTATGGCTACACCTTC. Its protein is CASSQAPGWNYGYTF.

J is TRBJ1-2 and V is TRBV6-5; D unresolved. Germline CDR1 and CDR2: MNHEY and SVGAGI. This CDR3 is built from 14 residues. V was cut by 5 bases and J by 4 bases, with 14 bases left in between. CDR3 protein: CASSTGSRRYGYTF. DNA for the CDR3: TGTGCCAGCAGTACGGGGTCCCGACGCTATGGCTACACCTTC.

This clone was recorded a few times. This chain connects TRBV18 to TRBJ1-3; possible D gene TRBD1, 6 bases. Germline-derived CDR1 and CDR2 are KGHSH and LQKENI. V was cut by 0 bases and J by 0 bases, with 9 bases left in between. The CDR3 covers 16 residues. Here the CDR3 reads CASSPPWTDSGNTIYF. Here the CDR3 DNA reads TGTGCCAGCTCACCACCGTGGACAGACTCTGGAAACACCATATATTTT.

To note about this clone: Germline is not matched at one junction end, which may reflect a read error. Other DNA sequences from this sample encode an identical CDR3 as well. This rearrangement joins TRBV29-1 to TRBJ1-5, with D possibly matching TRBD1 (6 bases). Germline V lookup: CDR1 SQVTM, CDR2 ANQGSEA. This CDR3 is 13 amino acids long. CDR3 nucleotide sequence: TGCAGCGTTGTAACAGGGAGTAGTCAGCCCCAACATTTT. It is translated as CSVVTGSSQPQHF.

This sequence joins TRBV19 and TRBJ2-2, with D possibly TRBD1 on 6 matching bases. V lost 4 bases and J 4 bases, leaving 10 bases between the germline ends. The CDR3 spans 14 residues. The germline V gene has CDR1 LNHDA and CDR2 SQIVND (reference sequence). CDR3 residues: CASSNRAGTGELFF. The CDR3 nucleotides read TGTGCCAGTAGTAACAGGGCGGGCACCGGGGAGCTGTTTTTT.

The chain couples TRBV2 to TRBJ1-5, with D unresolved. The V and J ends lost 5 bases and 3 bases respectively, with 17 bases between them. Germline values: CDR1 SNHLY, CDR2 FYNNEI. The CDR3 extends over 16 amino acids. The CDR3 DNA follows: TGTGCCAGCAGTCCATTTGGTGGGCAGCTCAATCAGCCCCAGCATTTT. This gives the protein CASSPFGGQLNQPQHF.

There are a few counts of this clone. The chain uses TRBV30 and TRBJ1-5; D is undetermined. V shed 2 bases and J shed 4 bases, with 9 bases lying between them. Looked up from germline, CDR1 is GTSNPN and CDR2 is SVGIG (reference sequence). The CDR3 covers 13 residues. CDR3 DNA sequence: TGTGCCTGGAGTTGGGCGGGGAATCAGCCCCAGCATTTT. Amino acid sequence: CAWSWAGNQPQHF.

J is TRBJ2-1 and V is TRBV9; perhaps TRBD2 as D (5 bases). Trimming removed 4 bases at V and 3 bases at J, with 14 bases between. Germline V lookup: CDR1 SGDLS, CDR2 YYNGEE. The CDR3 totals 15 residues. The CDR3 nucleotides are TGTGCCAGCAGCCCGGCCCCTAGCATCTACAATGAGCAGTTCTTC. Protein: CASSPAPSIYNEQFF.

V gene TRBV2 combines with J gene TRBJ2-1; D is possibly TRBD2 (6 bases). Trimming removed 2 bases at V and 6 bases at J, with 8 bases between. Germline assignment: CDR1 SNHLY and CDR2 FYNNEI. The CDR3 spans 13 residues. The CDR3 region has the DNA TGTGCCAGCAGTGAAAATAGCGGCAATGAGCAGTTCTTC. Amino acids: CASSENSGNEQFF.

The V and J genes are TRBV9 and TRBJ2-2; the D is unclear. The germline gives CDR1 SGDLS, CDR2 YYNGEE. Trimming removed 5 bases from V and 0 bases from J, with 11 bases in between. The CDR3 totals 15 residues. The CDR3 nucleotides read TGTGCCAGCAGGGTGGGTCTAGCGAACACCGGGGAGCTGTTTTTT. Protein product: CASRVGLANTGELFF.

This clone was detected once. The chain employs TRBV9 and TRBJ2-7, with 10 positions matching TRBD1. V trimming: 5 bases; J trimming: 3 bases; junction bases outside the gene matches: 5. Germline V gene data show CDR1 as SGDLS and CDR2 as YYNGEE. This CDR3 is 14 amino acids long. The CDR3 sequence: CASRGGQGGYEQYF. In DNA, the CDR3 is TGTGCCAGCAGGGGAGGACAGGGGGGCTACGAGCAGTACTTC.

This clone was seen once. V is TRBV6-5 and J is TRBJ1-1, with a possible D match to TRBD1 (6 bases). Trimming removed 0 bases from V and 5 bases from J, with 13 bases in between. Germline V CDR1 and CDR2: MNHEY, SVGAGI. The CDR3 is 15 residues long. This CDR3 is CASSYSSQGQTEAFF. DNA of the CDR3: TGTGCCAGCAGTTACTCGTCTCAGGGACAAACTGAAGCTTTCTTT.

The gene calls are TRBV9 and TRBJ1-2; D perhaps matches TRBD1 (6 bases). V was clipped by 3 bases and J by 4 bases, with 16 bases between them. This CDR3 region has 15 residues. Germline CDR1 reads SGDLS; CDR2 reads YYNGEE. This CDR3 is CASSASTGSSYGYTF. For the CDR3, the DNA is TGTGCCAGCAGCGCGTCTACAGGGTCGAGCTATGGCTACACCTTC. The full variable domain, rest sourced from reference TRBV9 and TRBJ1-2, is DSGVTQTPKHLITATGQRVTLRCSPRSGDLSVYWYQQSLDQGLQFLIQYYNGEERAKGNILERFSAQQFPDLHSELNLSSLELGDSALYFCASSASTGSSYGYTFGSGTRLTVV.